The source of this T cell receptor beta chain is a study of T cell repertoires in cytomegalovirus infection. Overall study context: TCR beta signatures that were public indicated CMV infection and matching HLA type.

TCRdb recomputed calls from the reads with MiXCR, one row per CDR3 protein. Counted here are about 460,000 distinct CDR3 sequences, about 11% occurring once; the ten biggest clones make up 10%. For this clonotype: Its matching antigen is unknown.

The germline V and J ends were trimmed by 4 bases and 3 bases, with 9 bases remaining between them. Germline V gene data show CDR1 as MNHEY and CDR2 as SMNVEV (reference sequence). The CDR3 spans 13 residues. Whole-study results and caveats: Dominant in the ex vivo response were TCR beta clonotypes restricted by HLA-C and specific for CMV. The study identified carriers of CMV plus the relevant HLA from cumulative public TCR beta family frequency.

What was sequenced was PBMCs. This TCR derives from a human donor in good health (CMV status not recorded). Some clones in this sample may be carry-over from other donors' samples. The chain employs TRBV27 and TRBJ1-1, with D possibly matching TRBD1 (6 bases). CDR3 residues: CASSWGLDTEAFF. In DNA form, the CDR3 reads TGTGCCAGCAGTTGGGGGCTTGACACTGAAGCTTTCTTT.